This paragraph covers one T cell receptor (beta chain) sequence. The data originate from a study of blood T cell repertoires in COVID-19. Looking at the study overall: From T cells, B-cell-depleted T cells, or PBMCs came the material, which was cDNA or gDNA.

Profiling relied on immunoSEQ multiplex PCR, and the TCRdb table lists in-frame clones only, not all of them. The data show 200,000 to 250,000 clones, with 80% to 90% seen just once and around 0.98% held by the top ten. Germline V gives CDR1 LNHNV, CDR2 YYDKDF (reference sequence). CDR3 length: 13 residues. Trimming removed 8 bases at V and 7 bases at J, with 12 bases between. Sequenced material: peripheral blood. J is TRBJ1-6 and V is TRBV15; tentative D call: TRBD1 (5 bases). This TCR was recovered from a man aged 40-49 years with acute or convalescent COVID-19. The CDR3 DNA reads TGTGCCACCGCCCAGGGCCGGAATTCACCCCTCCACTTT. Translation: CATAQGRNSPLHF.